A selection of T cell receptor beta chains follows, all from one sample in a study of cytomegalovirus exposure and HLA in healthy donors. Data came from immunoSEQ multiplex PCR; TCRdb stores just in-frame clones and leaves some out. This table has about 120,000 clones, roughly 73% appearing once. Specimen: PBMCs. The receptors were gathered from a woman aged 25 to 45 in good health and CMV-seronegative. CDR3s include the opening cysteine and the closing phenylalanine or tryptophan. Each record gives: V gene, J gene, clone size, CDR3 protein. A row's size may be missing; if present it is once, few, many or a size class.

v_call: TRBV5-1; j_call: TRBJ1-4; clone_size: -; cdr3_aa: CASSGPGTGDEKLFF
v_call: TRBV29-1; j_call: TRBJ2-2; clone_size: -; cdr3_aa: CSVSGGVNTGELFF
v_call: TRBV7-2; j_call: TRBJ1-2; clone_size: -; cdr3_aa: CASSLSRTGVVGYTF
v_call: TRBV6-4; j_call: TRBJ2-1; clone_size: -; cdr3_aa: CASSEASVNNEQFF
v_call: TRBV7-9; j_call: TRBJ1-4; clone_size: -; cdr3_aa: CASSFGDRKKLFF
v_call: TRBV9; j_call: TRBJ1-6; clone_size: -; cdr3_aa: CASSVERGGNSPLHF
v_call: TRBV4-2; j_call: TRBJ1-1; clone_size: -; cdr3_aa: CASSQALGGLSTEAFF
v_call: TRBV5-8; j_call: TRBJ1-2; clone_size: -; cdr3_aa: CASSLASRYGYTF
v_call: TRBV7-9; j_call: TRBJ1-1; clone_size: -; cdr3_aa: CASSFSGITEAFF
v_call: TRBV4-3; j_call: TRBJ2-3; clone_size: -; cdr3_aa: CASSQGLRQGIKTDTQYF
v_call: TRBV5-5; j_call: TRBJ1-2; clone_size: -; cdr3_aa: CASSLGWANYGYTF
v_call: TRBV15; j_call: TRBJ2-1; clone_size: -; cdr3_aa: CATSRDPGPQFTADNEQFF
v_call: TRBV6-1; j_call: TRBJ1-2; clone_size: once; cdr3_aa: CASSEPGQGARYGYTF
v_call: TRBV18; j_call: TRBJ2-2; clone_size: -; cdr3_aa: CASSLAGTGELFF
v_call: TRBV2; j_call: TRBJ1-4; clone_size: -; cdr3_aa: CASSRMRADLNEKLFF
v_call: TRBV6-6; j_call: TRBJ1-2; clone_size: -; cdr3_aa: CASSPIQDYYGYTF
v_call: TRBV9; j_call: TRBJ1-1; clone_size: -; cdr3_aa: CASSVGWSLGTEAFF
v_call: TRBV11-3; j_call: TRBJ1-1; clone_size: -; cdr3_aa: CASSSLGDTEAFF
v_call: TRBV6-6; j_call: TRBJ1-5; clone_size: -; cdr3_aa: CAAQGFRQPQHF
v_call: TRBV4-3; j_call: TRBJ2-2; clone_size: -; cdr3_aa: CASSQGELAAGELFF
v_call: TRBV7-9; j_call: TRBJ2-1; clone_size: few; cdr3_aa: CASSLRLAGYNEQFF
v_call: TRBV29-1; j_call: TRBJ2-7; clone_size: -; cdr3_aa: CSASPGTRREQYF
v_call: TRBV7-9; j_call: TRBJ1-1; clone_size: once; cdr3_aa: CASRPTGSNTEAFF
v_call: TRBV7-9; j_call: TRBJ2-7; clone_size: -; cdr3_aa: CASSLVGQGIHEQYF
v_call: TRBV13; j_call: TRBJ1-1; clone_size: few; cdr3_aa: CASSFMRGTEAFF
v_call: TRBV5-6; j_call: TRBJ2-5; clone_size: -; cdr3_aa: CASSTGTSGTETQYF
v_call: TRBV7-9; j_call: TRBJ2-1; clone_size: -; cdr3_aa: CASNFNLAGPEGDSNEQFF
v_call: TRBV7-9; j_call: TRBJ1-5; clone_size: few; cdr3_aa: CASSLGGQLYQPQHF
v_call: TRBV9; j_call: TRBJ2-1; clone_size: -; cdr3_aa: CASSVSGLSPNSYNEQFF
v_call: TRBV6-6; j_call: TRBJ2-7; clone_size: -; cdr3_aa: CASSYGTTGYEQYF
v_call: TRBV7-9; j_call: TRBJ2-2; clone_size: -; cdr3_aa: CASRFGRGYTGELFF
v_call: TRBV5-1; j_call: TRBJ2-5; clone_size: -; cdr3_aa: CASSFKGLQETQYF
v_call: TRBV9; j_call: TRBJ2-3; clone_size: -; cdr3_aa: CASRRGGGPSTDTQYF
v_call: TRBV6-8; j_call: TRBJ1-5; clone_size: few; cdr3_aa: CASEGQHQPQHF
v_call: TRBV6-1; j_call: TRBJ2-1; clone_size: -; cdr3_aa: CASSEGHYNEQFF
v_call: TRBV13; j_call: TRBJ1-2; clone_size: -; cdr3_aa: CASSWTGINYGYTF
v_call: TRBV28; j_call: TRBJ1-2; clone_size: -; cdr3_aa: CASSSSNYGYTF
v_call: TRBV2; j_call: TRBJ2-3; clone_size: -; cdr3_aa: CASSAYRLAGDSDTQYF
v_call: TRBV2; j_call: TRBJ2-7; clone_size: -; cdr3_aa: CATGTGGDSYEQYF
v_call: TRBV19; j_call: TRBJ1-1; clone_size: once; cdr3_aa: CASSRLANTEAFF
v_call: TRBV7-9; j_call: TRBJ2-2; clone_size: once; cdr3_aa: CASSPTGDTGELFF
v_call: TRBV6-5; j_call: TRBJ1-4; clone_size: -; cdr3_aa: CASSQGHNEKLLF
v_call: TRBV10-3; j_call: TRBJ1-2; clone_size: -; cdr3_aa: CATRDRYGYTF
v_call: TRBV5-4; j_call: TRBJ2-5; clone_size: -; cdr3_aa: CASSLDRSQETQYF
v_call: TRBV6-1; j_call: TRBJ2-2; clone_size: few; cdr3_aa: CASSEGGDHSTGELFF
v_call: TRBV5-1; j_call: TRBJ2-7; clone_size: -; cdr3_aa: CASSLEGQVYEQYF
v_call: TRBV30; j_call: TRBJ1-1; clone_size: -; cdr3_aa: CAWSVLSNTKAFF
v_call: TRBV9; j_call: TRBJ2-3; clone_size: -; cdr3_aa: CASSVEWAGKRSQTDTQYF
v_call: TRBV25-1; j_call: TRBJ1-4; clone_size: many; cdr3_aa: CASSAGTTNEKLFF
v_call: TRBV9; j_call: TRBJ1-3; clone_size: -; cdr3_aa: CASSPHRDSWGNTIYF
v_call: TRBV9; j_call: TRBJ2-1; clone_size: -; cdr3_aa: CASSQREFPYNEQFF
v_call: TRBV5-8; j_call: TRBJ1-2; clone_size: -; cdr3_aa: CASSLGTAGYTF
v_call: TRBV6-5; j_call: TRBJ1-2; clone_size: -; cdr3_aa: CASRGQGAGYTF
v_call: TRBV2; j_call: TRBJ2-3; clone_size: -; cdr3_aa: CASTGRLTDTQYF
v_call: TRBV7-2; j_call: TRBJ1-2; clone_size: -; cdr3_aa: CASTQAPRDTYGYTF
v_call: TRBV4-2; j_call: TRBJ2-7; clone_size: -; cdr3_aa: CASSQDTPEMTGGSYEQYF
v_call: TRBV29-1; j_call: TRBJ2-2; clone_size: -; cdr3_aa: CSGGGLAGGLRTGELFF